This T cell receptor beta chain was identified during a study of cytomegalovirus exposure and HLA in healthy donors. Findings and caveats of the study: Reports state that TCR beta sequences accurately predicted most subjects' HLA-A and HLA-B alleles. CMV serostatus alone was available as immune exposure information. It was reportedly the case that the classifier diagnosed cytomegalovirus status with high specificity and sensitivity. Later, an analysis found that common viral pathogens appeared to be linked with several of the most significant clusters.

Details on this clone: The antigen is unknown.

The study ran its PCR with 60 Vbeta and 13 Jbeta primers. Profiled with immunoSEQ multiplex PCR; TCRdb holds only in-frame clones, not every one. The table lists about 130,000 clones. Trimming pared 7 bases from V and 7 bases from J, leaving 25 bases between. Germline V CDR1 and CDR2: SQVTM, ANQGSEA. The CDR3 totals 16 residues. The chain couples TRBV29-1 to TRBJ2-2, with a tentative D call TRBD2 (6 bases). The receptor was derived from a man younger than 40 in good health and CMV-seronegative. The sequenced material came from PBMCs. The CDR3 region has the DNA TGCAGCGCTGTGGATGGCGGCGGGGAGTCGGGCGGGGAGCTGTTTTTT. Encoded protein: CSAVDGGGESGGELFF.